These 2 T cell receptor beta chains were sequenced from one sample in a study of spatial heterogeneity in lung cancer. Study-level results: How many expanded intratumoral alpha and beta TCRs were present tracked the tumor mutation count, which was a count of nonsynonymous mutations.

TCRdb reprocessed the 5' RACE reads with MiXCR, giving one entry per CDR3 protein. The data show some 25,000 distinct CDR3 sequences, approximately 6.9% seen once. Their antigens are not known. The time point denotes: sample taken at primary tumor resection. Source: lung tumor tissue, taken at surgery. All receptors derive from a male donor with early-stage non-small cell lung cancer.

Many counts were recorded for this clonotype. The gene calls are TRBV7-8 and TRBJ1-1; D is undetermined. V shed 1 base and J shed 3 bases, with 18 bases lying between them. Per germline, CDR1 SGHVS and CDR2 FQNEAQ. CDR3 length: 17 amino acids. The CDR3 nucleotides read TGTGCCAGCAGCTTAGTCGTAAGGAGAAGCGCGGACACTGAAGCTTTCTTT. Amino acids: CASSLVVRRSADTEAFF.

This clonotype occurred many times. This chain joins TRBV15 and TRBJ2-1; tentatively, D is TRBD1 or TRBD2 (5 bases each). V was clipped by 3 bases and J by 12 bases, with 15 bases between them. Germline-derived CDR1 and CDR2 are LNHNV and YYDKDF (reference sequence). The CDR3 is 13 residues long. CDR3 coding DNA: TGTGCCACCAGCAGCGTTCACTCGGGGACGCAGTTCTTC. Protein product: CATSSVHSGTQFF.